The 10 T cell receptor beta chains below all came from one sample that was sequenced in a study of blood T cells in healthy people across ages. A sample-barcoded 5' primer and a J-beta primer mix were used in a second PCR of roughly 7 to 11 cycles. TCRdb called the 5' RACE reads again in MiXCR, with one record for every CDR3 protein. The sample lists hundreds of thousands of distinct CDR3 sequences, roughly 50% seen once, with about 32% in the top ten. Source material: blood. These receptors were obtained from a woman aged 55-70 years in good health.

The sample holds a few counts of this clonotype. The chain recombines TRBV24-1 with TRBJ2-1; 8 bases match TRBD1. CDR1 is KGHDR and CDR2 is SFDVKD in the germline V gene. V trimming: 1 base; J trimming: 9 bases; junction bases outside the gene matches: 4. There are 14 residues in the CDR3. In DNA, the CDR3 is TGTGCCACCAGTGATTTTCAGGGGGCGGCTGAGCAGTTCTTC. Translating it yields CATSDFQGAAEQFF.

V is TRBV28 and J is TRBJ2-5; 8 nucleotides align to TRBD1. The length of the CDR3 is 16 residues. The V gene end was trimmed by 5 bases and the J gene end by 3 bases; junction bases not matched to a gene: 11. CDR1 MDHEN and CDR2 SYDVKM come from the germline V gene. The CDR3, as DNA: TGTGCCAGCAGTCCTGGGGGACAGGTGACAAAAGAGACCCAGTACTTC. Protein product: CASSPGGQVTKETQYF.

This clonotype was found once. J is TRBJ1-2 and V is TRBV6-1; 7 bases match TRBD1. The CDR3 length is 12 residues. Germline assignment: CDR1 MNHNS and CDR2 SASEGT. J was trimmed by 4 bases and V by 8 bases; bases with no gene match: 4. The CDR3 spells CASQGDSYGYTF. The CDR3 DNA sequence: TGTGCCAGCCAGGGGGACAGCTATGGCTACACCTTC.

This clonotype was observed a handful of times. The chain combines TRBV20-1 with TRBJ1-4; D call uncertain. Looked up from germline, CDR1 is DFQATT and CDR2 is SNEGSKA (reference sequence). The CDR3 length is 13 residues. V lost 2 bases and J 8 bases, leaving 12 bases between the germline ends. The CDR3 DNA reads TGCAGTGCTAGAAGGAGTCAGGACGAAAAACTGTTTTTT. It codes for CSARRSQDEKLFF.

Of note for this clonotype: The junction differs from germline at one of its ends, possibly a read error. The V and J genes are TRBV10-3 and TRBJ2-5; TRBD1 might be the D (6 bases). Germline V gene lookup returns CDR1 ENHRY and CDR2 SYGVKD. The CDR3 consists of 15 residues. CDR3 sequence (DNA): TGTGCCATCAGTGAGCATCGGACAGACCAAGAGACCCGGTACTTC. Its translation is CAISEHRTDQETRYF.

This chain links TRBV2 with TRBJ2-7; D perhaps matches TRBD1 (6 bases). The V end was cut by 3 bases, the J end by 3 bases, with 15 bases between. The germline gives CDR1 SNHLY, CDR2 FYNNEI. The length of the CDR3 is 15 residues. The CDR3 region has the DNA TGTGCCAGCAGTGATGGCCGGGACACCAACTACGAGCAGTACTTC. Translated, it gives CASSDGRDTNYEQYF.

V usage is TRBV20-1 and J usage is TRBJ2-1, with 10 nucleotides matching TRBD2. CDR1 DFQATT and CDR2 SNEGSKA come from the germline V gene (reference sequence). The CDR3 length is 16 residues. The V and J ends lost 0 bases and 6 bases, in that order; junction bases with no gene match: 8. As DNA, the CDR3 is TGCAGTGCTAGAGATCCAGTAGCGGGAGGTGGCAATGAGCAGTTCTTC. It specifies CSARDPVAGGGNEQFF.

The CDR3 spells CASSQEMTGHYEQYF. The CDR3 DNA follows: TGCGCCAGCAGCCAAGAAATGACTGGCCACTACGAGCAGTACTTC. V and J are TRBV4-3 and TRBJ2-4; D gene uncertain. The better agreement between TRBJ2-7 and the DNA end casts doubt on the J call. There are 15 residues in the CDR3. CDR1 and CDR2 (germline): LGHNA, YSLEER.

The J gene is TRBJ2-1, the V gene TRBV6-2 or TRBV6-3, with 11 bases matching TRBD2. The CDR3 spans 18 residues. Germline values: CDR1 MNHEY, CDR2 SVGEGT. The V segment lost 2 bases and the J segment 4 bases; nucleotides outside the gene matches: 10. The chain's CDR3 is CASSYTIVTSGSYNEQFF. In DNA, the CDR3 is TGTGCCAGCAGTTACACAATAGTTACTAGCGGGAGTTACAATGAGCAGTTCTTC.

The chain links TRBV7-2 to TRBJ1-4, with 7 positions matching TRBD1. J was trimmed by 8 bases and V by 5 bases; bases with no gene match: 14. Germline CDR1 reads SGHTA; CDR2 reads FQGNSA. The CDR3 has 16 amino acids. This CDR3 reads CASSPRTGINVEKLFF. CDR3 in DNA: TGTGCCAGCAGCCCCCGGACAGGAATTAACGTAGAAAAACTGTTTTTT.